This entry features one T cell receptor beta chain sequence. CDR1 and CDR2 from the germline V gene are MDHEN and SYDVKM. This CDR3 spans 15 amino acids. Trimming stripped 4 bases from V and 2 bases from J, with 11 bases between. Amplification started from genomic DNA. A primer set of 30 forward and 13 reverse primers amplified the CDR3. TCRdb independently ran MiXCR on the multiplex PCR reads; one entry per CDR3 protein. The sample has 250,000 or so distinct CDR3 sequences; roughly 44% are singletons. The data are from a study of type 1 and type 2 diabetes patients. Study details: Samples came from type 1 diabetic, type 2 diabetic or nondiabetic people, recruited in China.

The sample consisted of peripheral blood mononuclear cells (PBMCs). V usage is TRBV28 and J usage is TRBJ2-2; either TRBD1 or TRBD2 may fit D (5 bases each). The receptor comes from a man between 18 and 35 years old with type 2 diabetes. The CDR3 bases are TGTGCCAGCAGTTCCGGGACGATCAACACCGGGGAGCTGTTTTTT. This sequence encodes CASSSGTINTGELFF.